This T cell receptor (beta chain) was found in a study of blood T cell repertoires in COVID-19. Study overall: Sources were T cells, B-cell-depleted T cells, or PBMCs; the material itself was cDNA or gDNA.

Ages ranged from about 18 to 89 years, with residence in 24 US areas. Cohorts were determined from participant-reported clinical history. What the recovered Cohort 3 donors had was two negative PCRs, clearance, or symptom resolution. Looked up from germline, CDR1 is SGHVS and CDR2 is FNYEAQ. The CDR3 loop spans 16 amino acids. V trimming: 1 base; J trimming: 3 bases; junction bases outside the gene matches: 3. This table comes from immunoSEQ multiplex PCR, and its TCRdb copy is limited to in-frame clones, with some not included. The sample holds fewer than 250,000 clones; about 88% are singletons and the top ten take 3.2%.

The TCR originated in a woman in her 30s who had recovered from COVID-19. Sequenced: PBMCs or T cells enriched from blood (not recorded which). V usage is TRBV7-6 and J usage is TRBJ2-2; 9 bases agree with TRBD2. CDR3 region: CASSLETSGHTGELFF. The CDR3 nucleotides read TGTGCCAGCAGCTTAGAGACTAGCGGACACACCGGGGAGCTGTTTTTT. Variable domain in full (rest from reference TRBV7-6 and TRBJ2-2): GAGVSQSPRYKVTKRGQDVALRCDPISGHVSLYWYRQALGQGPEFLTYFNYEAQQDKSGLPNDRFSAERPEGSISTLTIQRTEQRDSAMYRCASSLETSGHTGELFFGEGSRLTVL.